This T cell receptor (beta chain) comes out of a study of cytomegalovirus exposure and HLA in healthy donors. CDR3 length: 15 residues. The germline V gene has CDR1 MNHEY and CDR2 SMNVEV (reference sequence). The V and J ends lost 2 bases and 3 bases respectively, with 11 bases between them. PCR involved 60 Vbeta and 13 Jbeta primers. Measured with immunoSEQ multiplex PCR; TCRdb has only the in-frame clones, and not every one. The sample yields under 200,000 clones, approximately 67% seen once. The TCR comes from a woman in her late teens or twenties in good health and CMV-seropositive. The V call is TRBV27, the J call TRBJ1-3, with D unresolved. Sequenced sample: PBMCs. CDR3 sequence (DNA): TGTGCCAGCAGTTTAAGGCGGGCGGTTGGAAACACCATATATTTT. As protein: CASSLRRAVGNTIYF.